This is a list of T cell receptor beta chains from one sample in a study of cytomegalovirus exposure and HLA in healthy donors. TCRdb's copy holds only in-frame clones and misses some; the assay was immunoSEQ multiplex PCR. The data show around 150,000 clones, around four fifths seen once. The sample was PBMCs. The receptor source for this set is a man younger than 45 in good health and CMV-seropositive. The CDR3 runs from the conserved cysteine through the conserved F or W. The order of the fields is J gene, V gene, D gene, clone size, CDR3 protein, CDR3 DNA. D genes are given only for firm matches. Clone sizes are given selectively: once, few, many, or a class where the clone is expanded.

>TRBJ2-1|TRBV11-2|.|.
CASSLVQGYNEQFF
TGTGCCAGCAGCTTAGTACAGGGATACAATGAGCAGTTCTTC
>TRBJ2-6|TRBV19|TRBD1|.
CASSPRTGTLSGANVLTF
TGTGCCAGTAGTCCTCGGACAGGAACCCTCTCTGGGGCCAACGTCCTGACTTTC
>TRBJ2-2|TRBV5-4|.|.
CASSLWQGGTGELFF
TGTGCCAGCAGCTTGTGGCAGGGTGGCACCGGGGAGCTGTTTTTT
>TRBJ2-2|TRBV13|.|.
CASSFGPVGSQGLWTGELFF
TGTGCCAGCAGCTTTGGGCCCGTGGGCTCACAGGGATTATGGACCGGGGAGCTGTTTTTT
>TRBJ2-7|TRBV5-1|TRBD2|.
CASSILAGGRDEQYF
TGCGCCAGCAGCATACTAGCGGGGGGCCGGGACGAGCAGTACTTC
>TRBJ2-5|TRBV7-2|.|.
CASSLQARETQYF
TGTGCCAGCAGCTTACAGGCCCGGGAGACCCAGTACTTC
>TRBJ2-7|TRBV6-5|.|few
CASSYVRGGAGEQYF
TGTGCCAGCAGTTACGTTAGGGGGGGGGCCGGCGAGCAGTACTTC
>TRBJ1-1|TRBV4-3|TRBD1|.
CASSQPGQGSTEAFF
TGCGCCAGCAGCCAGCCGGGACAGGGGAGCACTGAAGCTTTCTTT
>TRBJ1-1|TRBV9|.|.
CASTTRPGNTEAFF
TGTGCCAGCACCACTAGACCAGGGAACACTGAAGCTTTCTTT
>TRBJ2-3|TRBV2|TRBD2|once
CASNPRRTGRATQYF
TGTGCCAGCAATCCAAGGAGGACCGGGAGGGCTACGCAGTATTTT
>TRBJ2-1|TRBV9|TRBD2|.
CASSVAGGRQFF
TGTGCCAGCAGCGTGGCGGGGGGGCGACAGTTCTTC
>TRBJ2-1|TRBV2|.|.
CASSPDSFYNEQFF
TGTGCCAGCAGCCCCGACAGTTTCTACAATGAGCAGTTCTTC
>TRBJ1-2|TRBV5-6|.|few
CASSSQSGGGYTF
TGTGCCAGCAGCTCCCAGAGCGGGGGCGGCTACACCTTC
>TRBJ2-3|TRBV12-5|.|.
CASGLGQGIDRGDTQYF
TGTGCTAGTGGTTTGGGACAGGGTATCGACCGGGGGGATACGCAGTATTTT
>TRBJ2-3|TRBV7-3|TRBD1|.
CASSFGPTGLERLDTQYF
TGTGCCAGCAGCTTCGGCCCGACAGGGCTCGAGCGTTTAGATACGCAGTATTTT
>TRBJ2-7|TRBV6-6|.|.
CASSYAGAEQYF
TGTGCCAGCAGTTATGCGGGGGCCGAGCAGTACTTC
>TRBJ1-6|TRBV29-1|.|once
CSVAAGDASPLHF
TGCAGCGTGGCGGCAGGGGATGCTTCACCCCTCCACTTT
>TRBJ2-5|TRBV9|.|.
CASSVAPGGEETQYF
TGTGCCAGCAGCGTAGCTCCCGGGGGTGAAGAGACCCAGTACTTC
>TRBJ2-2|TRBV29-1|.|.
CSVAGNTGELFF
TGCAGCGTTGCCGGGAACACCGGGGAGCTGTTTTTT
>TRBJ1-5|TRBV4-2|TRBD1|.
CASSHPGQGNDVSQPQHF
TGTGCCAGCAGCCACCCGGGACAGGGGAATGATGTGAGTCAGCCCCAGCATTTT
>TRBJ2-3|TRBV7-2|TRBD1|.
CASSRSGGTDTQYF
TGTGCCAGCAGCCGATCAGGGGGTACAGATACGCAGTATTTT
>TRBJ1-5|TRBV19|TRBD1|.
CASEWGTGGQPQHF
TGTGCCAGTGAATGGGGGACAGGGGGCCAGCCCCAGCATTTT
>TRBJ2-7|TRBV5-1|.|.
CASSITASYEQYF
TGCGCCAGCAGCATCACAGCCTCCTACGAGCAGTACTTC
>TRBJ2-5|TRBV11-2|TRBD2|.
CASSLGTSGPQETQYF
TGTGCCAGCAGCTTAGGGACTAGCGGGCCGCAAGAGACCCAGTACTTC